The clone carrying this T cell receptor beta chain was counted a few times. Some clones are missing from TCRdb's copy, which holds only in-frame ones; the method was immunoSEQ multiplex PCR. The repertoire holds 150,000 to 250,000 clones, about 80% seen once, with around 7% in the top ten. CDR1 LNHDA and CDR2 SQIVND come from the germline V gene (reference sequence). The ends lost 8 bases at V and 6 bases at J; junction bases unmatched: 6. The CDR3 runs to 13 residues. This entry is derived from a study of blood T cell repertoires in COVID-19. The specimen was PBMCs or T cells enriched from blood (not recorded which). This sequence joins TRBV19 and TRBJ2-4; 8 bases align to TRBD1. The source of this sequence is a man aged 35 to 55 who had recovered from COVID-19. This CDR3 reads CASAGTGVNIQYF. CDR3 bases: TGTGCCAGTGCCGGGACAGGAGTAAACATTCAGTACTTC.